This T cell receptor (beta chain) emerged from a study of blood T cell repertoires in COVID-19. At the level of the study: Acute and convalescent COVID-19 specimens originated in the United States, Italy and Spain. From T cells, B-cell-depleted T cells, or PBMCs came the material, which was cDNA or gDNA.

In the authors' workflow: By means of reference gene primer amplification, nucleated cell counts were estimated. Produced via immunoSEQ multiplex PCR; TCRdb's table is partial and in-frame only. V and J calls and clone size follow that table, whereas D and trimming were derived from the DNA. The data contain 130,000 to 150,000 clones, approximately 89% of them singletons. The germline V and J ends were trimmed by 2 bases and 0 bases, with 11 bases remaining between them. The length of the CDR3 is 16 residues. Germline V lookup: CDR1 MNHEY, CDR2 SVGAGI. Sequencing input: peripheral blood. The V gene is TRBV6-5, the J gene TRBJ1-5; maybe TRBD1 (5 bases). The sequence was obtained from a woman in her forties or fifties with acute or convalescent COVID-19. Written as DNA, the CDR3 is TGTGCCAGCAGTTACGGGGGAGGGGATAGCAATCAGCCCCAGCATTTT. Its protein is CASSYGGGDSNQPQHF.